Following are 16 T cell receptor beta chains from one sample sequenced in a study of blood T cell repertoires in COVID-19. Repertoires were generated with immunoSEQ multiplex PCR, while TCRdb's copy carries only in-frame clones and drops some. The data hold roughly 260,000 clones, with approximately 85% observed a single time. What was sequenced was PBMCs or T cells enriched from blood (not recorded which). Source of these receptors: a woman aged 50 to 60 who had recovered from COVID-19.

V is TRBV28 and J is TRBJ2-3; D perhaps matches TRBD2 (7 bases). This CDR3 has 12 amino acids. Germline V CDR1 and CDR2: MDHEN, SYDVKM. The CDR3, as DNA: TGTGCTGTGCGGGGGCGCACAGATACGCAGTATTTT. It codes for CAVRGRTDTQYF.

The J gene is TRBJ2-3, the V gene TRBV3-1 (or the pseudogene TRBV3-2), with D tentatively TRBD2 (5 bases). V was shortened by 1 base and J by 0 bases, with 11 bases between the two germline ends. Per the germline V gene, CDR1 is LGHDT and CDR2 is YNNKEL (reference sequence). The CDR3 loop spans 16 amino acids. This CDR3 is CASSQGASFSTDTQYF. DNA of the CDR3: TGTGCCAGCAGCCAAGGGGCTAGCTTTAGCACAGATACGCAGTATTTT.

This clone showed up just once. This chain uses TRBV3-1 (or the pseudogene TRBV3-2) with TRBJ1-3; D possibly corresponds to TRBD1 (6 bases). This CDR3 spans 14 amino acids. V was shortened by 3 bases and J by 6 bases, with 12 bases between the two germline ends. The germline gives CDR1 LGHDT, CDR2 YNNKEL (reference sequence). The CDR3 region is CASSQQGLLNTIYF. In nucleotides, the CDR3 is TGTGCCAGCAGCCAGCAGGGGTTGCTAAACACCATATATTTT.

The genes are TRBV4-1 and TRBJ2-7; no clear D gene. Trimming shortened V by 4 bases and J by 0 bases, and 4 bases separated the two germline ends. Germline lookup yields CDR1 MGHRA and CDR2 YSYEKL. The CDR3 is 12 residues long. Here the CDR3 reads CASSPGSYEQYF. The DNA of the CDR3 is TGCGCCAGCAGCCCCGGCTCCTACGAGCAGTACTTC.

The CDR3 spells CATSDLGQGMETQYF. For the CDR3, the DNA is TGTGCCACCAGTGATTTGGGACAGGGTATGGAGACCCAGTACTTC. This chain uses TRBV24-1 with TRBJ2-5, with 8 bases matching TRBD1. There are 15 residues in the CDR3. V dropped 0 bases and J dropped 5; count of bases not matched to a gene: 4. Germline V gene data show CDR1 as KGHDR and CDR2 as SFDVKD.

The chain joins TRBV7-8 to TRBJ1-3; D remains unclear. The V end was cut by 1 base, the J end by 0 bases, with 16 bases between. This CDR3 is 18 amino acids long. Per germline, CDR1 SGHVS and CDR2 FQNEAQ. The CDR3 here is CASSLGHSATYSGNTIYF. The CDR3 coding sequence is TGTGCCAGCAGCTTAGGACATTCTGCTACTTACTCTGGAAACACCATATATTTT.

The rearrangement joins TRBV4-2 to TRBJ2-7, with TRBD2 matching 8 bases. From germline, CDR1 is LGHNA and CDR2 YNFKEQ. The CDR3 extends over 15 amino acids. Trimming took 0 bases from V and 3 from J; bases not matched to a gene: 4. The CDR3 is CASSQDQAGDYEQYF. CDR3 coding DNA: TGTGCCAGCAGCCAAGACCAAGCGGGAGACTACGAGCAGTACTTC.

CDR3 nucleotides: TGCGCCAGCAGCGCTTTGGGGACAGGGGCGGAGCAGTACTTC. It yields the protein CASSALGTGAEQYF. The gene calls are TRBV5-1 and TRBJ2-7; the match to TRBD1 covers 10 bases. The CDR3 has 14 amino acids. V was pared by 4 bases and J by 7 bases, with 8 bases of the junction left unmatched. From germline, CDR1 is SGHRS and CDR2 YFSETQ.

This clone has only one observation. V and J are TRBV5-1 and TRBJ2-7; possibly TRBD2 for D (5 bases). Germline loops: CDR1 SGHRS, CDR2 YFSETQ. The length of the CDR3 is 14 residues. Deletions cut 1 base from V and 7 bases from J, with 15 bases between. The CDR3 loop is CASSLSSVEREQYF. The CDR3 DNA sequence: TGCGCCAGCAGCTTGAGTTCCGTCGAGCGGGAGCAGTACTTC.

This clone showed up just once. V gene TRBV28 combines with J gene TRBJ2-7; 11 positions agree with TRBD2. Trimming at V came to 3 bases and at J to 4 bases, leaving 5 bases not matched to a gene. The CDR3 has 15 amino acids. CDR1 and CDR2 (germline): MDHEN, SYDVKM. The CDR3 protein is CASSLVGLAVYEQYF. DNA for the CDR3: TGTGCCAGCAGTTTGGTGGGACTAGCGGTATACGAGCAGTACTTC. Full variable domain (missing parts from reference TRBV28 and TRBJ2-7): DVKVTQSSRYLVKRTGEKVFLECVQDMDHENMFWYRQDPGLGLRLIYFSYDVKMKEKGDIPEGYSVSREKKERFSLILESASTNQTSMYLCASSLVGLAVYEQYFGPGTRLTVT.

The J gene is TRBJ2-5, the V gene TRBV29-1; 10 bases are a match to TRBD1. The germline gives CDR1 SQVTM, CDR2 ANQGSEA. V trimming: 6 bases; J trimming: 10 bases; junction bases outside the gene matches: 8. The CDR3 sequence is 12 residues long. The CDR3 sequence: CSVGQGKGDQYF. CDR3 nucleotides: TGCAGCGTGGGACAGGGGAAGGGGGACCAGTACTTC. The whole variable domain, remainder taken from reference TRBV29-1 and TRBJ2-5, is SAVISQKPSRDICQRGTSLTIQCQVDSQVTMMFWYRQQPGQSLTLIATANQGSEATYESGFVIDKFPISRPNLTFSTLTVSNMSPEDSSIYLCSVGQGKGDQYFGPGTRLLVL.

The gene calls are TRBV19 and TRBJ2-7; possibly TRBD2 for D (6 bases). V was cut by 5 bases and J by 3 bases, with 32 bases left in between. CDR1 and CDR2 (germline): LNHDA, SQIVND (reference sequence). There are 20 residues in the CDR3. The chain's CDR3 is CASSLGRSFIAAEGFYEQYF. CDR3 DNA sequence: TGTGCCAGTAGTTTGGGACGGAGCTTCATAGCGGCGGAGGGATTCTACGAGCAGTACTTC.

The chain joins TRBV19 to TRBJ1-5; TRBD1 might be the D (6 bases). Germline V lookup: CDR1 LNHDA, CDR2 SQIVND (reference sequence). This CDR3 has 20 residues. V lost 5 bases and J 7 bases, leaving 33 bases between the germline ends. For the CDR3, the DNA is TGTGCCAGTAGTCGAATTCCTGCTCACTTCGGACAGCCTGTGGGACAGCCCCAGCATTTT. Translated: CASSRIPAHFGQPVGQPQHF.

The chain has TRBV7-8 and TRBJ2-1, with D possibly being TRBD2 (6 bases). CDR1 and CDR2 from the germline V gene are SGHVS and FQNEAQ. This CDR3 is built from 16 residues. The V end lost 5 bases, the J end lost 7 bases, and 21 bases lay between the germline ends. The CDR3 reads CASSRGPYGSGNEQFF. CDR3 DNA sequence: TGTGCCAGCAGCCGAGGGCCATACGGGAGCGGGAATGAGCAGTTCTTC. Full variable domain (outside the CDR3, taken from reference TRBV7-8 and TRBJ2-1): GAGVSQSPRYKVAKRGQDVALRCDPISGHVSLFWYQQALGQGPEFLTYFQNEAQLDKSGLPSDRFFAERPEGSVSTLKIQRTQQEDSAVYLCASSRGPYGSGNEQFFGPGTRLTVL.

This sequence joins TRBV5-6 and TRBJ2-7, with 8 positions matching TRBD1. V lost 4 bases to trimming and J lost 9 bases; unmatched junction nucleotides: 15. From germline, CDR1 is SGHDT and CDR2 YYEEEE. The CDR3 has 15 residues. The CDR3 DNA reads TGTGCCAGCAGCATGGACCCAGGGGGCCCCCGGGGGCAGTACTTC. Its protein product is CASSMDPGGPRGQYF.

The chain has TRBV7-8 and TRBJ2-7; 8 nucleotides align to TRBD2. This CDR3 has 17 amino acids. After removal of 5 bases from V and 2 bases from J, the junction contained 14 bases not matched to a gene. CDR1 and CDR2 from the germline V gene are SGHVS and FQNEAQ. The CDR3 sequence: CASSPNLAGLTAYEQYF. The CDR3 nucleotides read TGTGCCAGCAGCCCTAATCTAGCGGGCCTAACCGCCTACGAGCAGTACTTC.